Shown below are 6 T cell receptor beta chains from a single sample sequenced in a study of post-analysis software for immune sequencing data. The antigens of these receptors remain unknown. The TCR beta cDNA libraries carried unique molecular identifiers. One entry per CDR3 protein, called by TCRdb with MiXCR from the PCR reads. The data show hundreds of thousands of distinct CDR3 sequences, with roughly three fifths seen just once and over 9% held by the top ten. Points from the study as a whole: Five or six TRBV segments were more frequent in patients than controls; TRBV5-6, TRBV5-1 and TRBV20-1 belonged to this group.

The sequenced sample consisted of blood. All receptors come from a girl under 10 years old with multiple sclerosis.

This clonotype has more than one count but fewer than ten. One base away lies a much larger clone, so this may be a sequencing read error. Written as DNA, the CDR3 is TGTGCCATCGGGCTAGCGGACTACAATGAGCAGTACTTC. Translated: CAIGLADYNEQYF. J is TRBJ2-7 and V is TRBV10-3; the match to TRBD2 covers 7 bases. The junction had 11 bases not matched to a gene; V was cut back by 8 bases and J by 7 bases. The CDR3 sequence is 13 residues long. CDR1 and CDR2 (germline): ENHRY, SYGVKD.

V and J are TRBV20-1 and TRBJ2-7; 14 bases map to TRBD2. This CDR3 comprises 13 residues. The V gene end was trimmed by 3 bases and the J gene end by 5 bases; junction bases not matched to a gene: 0. In germline, CDR1 is DFQATT, CDR2 SNEGSKA (reference sequence). The CDR3 reads CSARGLAGDEQYF. CDR3 sequence (DNA): TGCAGTGCTAGGGGACTAGCGGGAGACGAGCAGTACTTC.

In its sample, this clonotype was seen a few times. The chain uses TRBV15 and TRBJ2-1; D is uncertain. The CDR3 extends over 15 amino acids. With 6 bases removed from V and 5 bases from J, the gap between germline ends came to 17 bases. Looked up from germline, CDR1 is LNHNV and CDR2 is YYDKDF (reference sequence). CDR3 residues: CATRQSVPLNNEQFF. The CDR3 DNA is TGTGCCACCAGGCAATCTGTGCCCCTAAACAATGAGCAGTTCTTC.

V and J are TRBV12-3 or TRBV12-4 and TRBJ2-1; D is tentatively TRBD1 or TRBD2 (6 bases each). The V and J ends lost 5 bases and 4 bases respectively, with 12 bases between them. This CDR3 has 14 amino acids. The CDR3 nucleotides read TGTGCCAGCAGTGCCGGGGGCCCGTACAATGAGCAGTTCTTC. It is translated as CASSAGGPYNEQFF.

This chain connects TRBV29-1 to TRBJ2-3; D is perhaps TRBD1 (5 bases). From germline, CDR1 is SQVTM and CDR2 ANQGSEA. V lost 4 bases and J 2 bases, leaving 13 bases between the germline ends. The CDR3 sequence is 14 residues long. The chain's CDR3 is CSVVVGAHTDTQYF. DNA of the CDR3: TGCAGCGTTGTAGTTGGGGCCCACACAGATACGCAGTATTTT.

This chain uses TRBV12-5 with TRBJ2-7, with D tentatively TRBD2 (5 bases). CDR1 and CDR2 from the germline V gene are LGHNT and FRNRAP. The V end was cut by 6 bases, the J end by 2 bases, with 14 bases between. This CDR3 is 14 amino acids long. As DNA, the CDR3 is TGTGCTAGTGGGCGGATCGGGGTACCCTACGAGCAGTACTTC. Translation gives CASGRIGVPYEQYF.